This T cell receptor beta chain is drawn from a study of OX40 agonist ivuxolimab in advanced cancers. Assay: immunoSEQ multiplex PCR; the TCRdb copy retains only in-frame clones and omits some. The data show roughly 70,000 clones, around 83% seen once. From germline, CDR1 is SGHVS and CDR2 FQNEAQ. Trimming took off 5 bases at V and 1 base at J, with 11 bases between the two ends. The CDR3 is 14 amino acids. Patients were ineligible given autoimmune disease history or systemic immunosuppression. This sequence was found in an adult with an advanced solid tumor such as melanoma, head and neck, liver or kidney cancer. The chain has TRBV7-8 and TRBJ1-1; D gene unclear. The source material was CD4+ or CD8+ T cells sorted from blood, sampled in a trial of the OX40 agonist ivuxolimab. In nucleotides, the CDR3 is TGTGCCAGCAGCACGTGGTCAGGGAACACTGAAGCTTTCTTT. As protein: CASSTWSGNTEAFF.